This TCR beta chain was captured in a study of molecular identifiers for immune sequencing clone quantification. General observations from the study: Over 99% of effector molecules, yet under 1% of naive-cell molecules, were held by clones above 20 RNA copies.

Library preparation followed earlier protocols using designated TCR primers. Via MiXCR, TCRdb re-called the PCR reads, giving one row per CDR3 protein. The table lists 300,000 to 350,000 distinct CDR3 sequences, 20% to 25% of them singletons, with about 0.79% in the top ten. The germline V gene encodes CDR1 SGHDT and CDR2 YYEEEE. Trimming pared 2 bases from V and 3 bases from J, leaving 10 bases between. The CDR3 loop spans 14 amino acids. From 20,000 to 1,000,000 sorted cells, naive CD8 libraries were generated with 10%, 30% or 50% RNA. Sorting recovered naive CD8 T cells on a CD8+CD4-CCR7+CD45RA+ profile. There are many counts of this clonotype. As yet, its antigen is unknown.

Sequenced: naive CD8+ T cells from blood, with Jurkat cell RNA spiked in. Subset in this sample: FACS-sorted CD8+CD4-CCR7+CD45RA+ naive T cells. The receptor comes from a human donor in good health. Some libraries in this study had Jurkat cell RNA spiked in. This chain joins TRBV5-6 and TRBJ2-3; possibly TRBD2 for D (6 bases). The CDR3 coding sequence is TGTGCCAGCAGCTTCCCTAGCGCGACAGATACGCAGTATTTT. The encoded protein is CASSFPSATDTQYF.